Below are 32 T cell receptor beta chains sequenced from a single sample in a study of metastatic and nonmetastatic thyroid tumors. Before thyroid surgery, none of the patients had received any treatment. Using MiXCR, TCRdb reanalyzed the PCR reads. The sample has roughly 24,000 clones; around 18% are singletons. The specimen was adjacent normal tissue. Every receptor here comes from a male donor with papillary thyroid cancer or a benign thyroid nodule (not recorded which). Some clones in this sample may be carry-over from other donors' samples.

This clone was counted ten times or more. The V gene is TRBV5-1, the J gene TRBJ1-4, with D perhaps TRBD1 (5 bases). Germline CDR1 reads SGHRS; CDR2 reads YFSETQ. V was clipped by 3 bases and J by 5 bases, with 14 bases between them. The CDR3 consists of 15 residues. The CDR3 region has the DNA TGCGCCAGCAGCTCCGAGGGGTCGGGAAATGAAAAACTGTTTTTT. Its protein product is CASSSEGSGNEKLFF.

The rearrangement links TRBV7-3 to TRBJ2-1; D may correspond to TRBD1 or TRBD2 (5 bases each). Per the germline V gene, CDR1 is SGHTA and CDR2 is FQGTGA. This CDR3 spans 15 amino acids. Trimming took 3 bases from V and 10 from J, leaving 19 bases between them. The CDR3 DNA reads as TGTGCCAGCAGCTTGGGGTGGGGGACGCTTCGGGAGCAGTTCTTC. This codes for CASSLGWGTLREQFF.

The chain joins TRBV6-4 to TRBJ1-5; D gene uncertain. Trimming stripped 7 bases from V and 2 bases from J, with 6 bases between. The CDR3 totals 12 residues. Germline V gene sequence: CDR1 MRHNA, CDR2 SNTAGT. The CDR3 loop reads CASTDGNQPQHF. As DNA, the CDR3 is TGTGCCAGCACTGATGGCAATCAGCCCCAGCATTTT.

This clone is categorized as medium-sized (0.01 to 0.1%). The V gene is TRBV5-1, the J gene TRBJ1-6; TRBD1 matches at 8 bases. V was pared by 4 bases and J by 10 bases, with 7 bases of the junction left unmatched. CDR1 SGHRS and CDR2 YFSETQ come from the germline V gene. The CDR3 covers 14 residues. The CDR3 DNA follows: TGCGCCAGCAGCCTAGGACAGGGAGGATCACCCCTCCACTTT. Amino acids: CASSLGQGGSPLHF. The full variable domain, its missing parts supplied by reference TRBV5-1 and TRBJ1-6, is KAGVTQTPRYLIKTRGQQVTLSCSPISGHRSVSWYQQTPGQGLQFLFEYFSETQRNKGNFPGRFSGRQFSNSRSEMNVSTLELGDSALYLCASSLGQGGSPLHFGNGTRLTVT.

This clone was seen repeatedly, ten times or more. The chain is built from TRBV9 and TRBJ2-7, with D possibly called TRBD1 or TRBD2 (5 bases each). The V end lost 0 bases, the J end lost 3 bases, and 13 bases lay between the germline ends. The germline V gene encodes CDR1 SGDLS and CDR2 YYNGEE. This CDR3 contains 15 residues. The CDR3, as DNA: TGTGCCAGCAGCGTAGAGGGGAGCACGTACTACGAGCAGTACTTC. Amino acid sequence: CASSVEGSTYYEQYF.

This clone was found many times. The V call is TRBV19, the J call TRBJ1-5, with D uncertain. Trimming cost V 1 base and J 4 bases, with 2 bases left between them. The CDR3 runs to 12 residues. Germline V lookup: CDR1 LNHDA, CDR2 SQIVND (reference sequence). CDR3 DNA sequence: TGTGCCAGTAGTATAGGGAATCAGCCCCAGCATTTT. Protein sequence: CASSIGNQPQHF.

This clone came up a few times. Other DNA sequences in the same sample also yield this CDR3. The chain combines TRBV10-2 with TRBJ2-7, with 8 nucleotides matching TRBD1. Germline CDR1 reads WSHSY; CDR2 reads SAAADI. Germline trimming cut 0 bases from V and 1 base from J; bases unmatched to any gene: 2. This CDR3 contains 15 residues. The CDR3 DNA reads as TGCGCCAGCAGTGAGTCTGGACAGGGTTCCTACGAGCAGTACGTC. Its protein is CASSESGQGSYEQYV.

On this clone itself: The CDR3 does not end in the conserved phenylalanine or tryptophan, so this is likely a read error. This sequence joins TRBV24-1 and TRBJ2-2; D remains unclear. Germline lookup yields CDR1 KGHDR and CDR2 SFDVKD. V lost 9 bases and J lost 0, with 10 bases in between. The CDR3 spans 14 residues. CDR3 in amino acids: CATQLTANTGELFL. CDR3 in DNA: TGTGCCACCCAACTGACGGCGAACACCGGGGAGCTGTTTTTA.

This clone was picked up a small number of times. One end of the junction fails to match germline, which may point to a read error. The rearrangement joins TRBV2 to TRBJ2-6, with D possibly being TRBD1 (5 bases). CDR3 length equals 14 residues. The germline gives CDR1 SNHLY, CDR2 FYNNEI. The CDR3 is CAISAPSGANLLTF. The CDR3 region has the DNA TGTGCCATCAGTGCGCCCTCTGGGGCCAACCTCCTGACTTTC.

In this sample, this clone is medium-sized. The chain has TRBV19 and TRBJ2-7; 7 nucleotides agree with TRBD2. Per germline, CDR1 LNHDA and CDR2 SQIVND (reference sequence). Germline trimming cut 4 bases from V and 6 bases from J; bases unmatched to any gene: 6. This CDR3 has 13 residues. CDR3 amino acids: CASSNKRGGEQYF. The CDR3 coding sequence is TGTGCCAGTAGTAACAAGCGGGGAGGCGAGCAGTACTTC.

This chain links TRBV28 with TRBJ2-1; D is ambiguous. The CDR3 loop spans 15 amino acids. V dropped 3 bases and J dropped 1 base, with 10 bases sitting between them. In germline, CDR1 is MDHEN, CDR2 SYDVKM. DNA of the CDR3: TGTGCCAGCAGTTTCCCATCTGGATCCTACAATGAGCAGTTCTTC. Residues: CASSFPSGSYNEQFF.

A word on this clone: At one end, the junction sequence differs from germline, possibly due to a read error. The chain uses TRBV10-2 and TRBJ1-2; D might be TRBD1 (6 bases). CDR3 size: 14 residues. Germline V gene sequence: CDR1 WSHSY, CDR2 SAAADI. The CDR3 bases are TGCGCCATCAGTGCGTCGGAAGGCAGGGGTAGCTACACCTTC. This sequence encodes CAISASEGRGSYTF.

The table lists this clone with many counts. This chain connects TRBV6-1 to TRBJ1-1; 7 bases agree with TRBD1. This CDR3 contains 13 residues. Germline V lookup: CDR1 MNHNS, CDR2 SASEGT. With 7 bases clipped from V and 4 bases from J, the junction kept 6 bases outside the gene matches. In nucleotides, the CDR3 is TGTGCCAGCACTGGGGCAGGGGGCACTGAAGCTTTCTTT. Translation: CASTGAGGTEAFF.

This clone rates as medium-sized. This chain uses TRBV12-3 or TRBV12-4 with TRBJ2-7; perhaps TRBD1 as D (6 bases). V gave up 7 bases and J gave up 3 bases, with 16 bases separating them. This CDR3 is built from 14 residues. In DNA form, the CDR3 reads TGTGCCAGCACCATTCGAGGGGGACGCTACGAGCAGTACTTC. Its translation is CASTIRGGRYEQYF.

This clone was detected ten times or more. The rearrangement joins TRBV11-1 to TRBJ2-7; D is possibly TRBD1 (6 bases). V gave up 5 bases and J gave up 0 bases, with 20 bases separating them. The CDR3 has 17 amino acids. Per germline, CDR1 SGHAT and CDR2 FQDESV (reference sequence). The CDR3 region has the DNA TGTGCCAGCAGCCCGAAGGCCGCGGCAGGGGACTCCTACGAGCAGTACTTC. Its translation: CASSPKAAAGDSYEQYF.

There are many counts of this clone. The V gene is TRBV5-1, the J gene TRBJ2-3, with D uncertain. V lost 0 bases, J lost 3 bases, and 14 bases lay in between. There are 16 residues in the CDR3. The germline CDR1 and CDR2 sequences are SGHRS and YFSETQ. CDR3 loop: CASSLVGSRGTDTQYF. DNA of the CDR3: TGCGCCAGCAGCTTGGTGGGCAGCCGTGGGACAGATACGCAGTATTTT.

This clone is termed medium-sized. The gene calls are TRBV6-2 or TRBV6-3 and TRBJ1-6, with D possibly matching TRBD1 (6 bases). The CDR3 extends over 16 amino acids. The germline V and J ends were trimmed by 0 bases and 10 bases, with 16 bases remaining between them. Germline V gene lookup returns CDR1 MNHEY and CDR2 SVGEGT. CDR3 sequence reads: CASSYSWGPLPSPLHF. As DNA, the CDR3 is TGTGCCAGCAGTTACTCTTGGGGGCCCCTGCCATCACCCCTCCACTTT.

Ten or more counts support this clone. The V and J genes are TRBV15 and TRBJ1-6; D is uncertain. V was cut by 8 bases and J by 6 bases, with 11 bases left in between. CDR1 is LNHNV and CDR2 is YYDKDF in the germline V gene (reference sequence). The CDR3 spans 13 residues. The CDR3 nucleotides read TGTGCCACCTTGGCAGCTCCTAATTCACCCCTCCACTTT. Encoded protein: CATLAAPNSPLHF.

This clone is categorized as medium-sized (0.01 to 0.1%). The chain is built from TRBV11-2 and TRBJ1-2, with TRBD1 matching over 8 bases. CDR3 size: 15 residues. Germline V gene lookup returns CDR1 SGHAT and CDR2 FQNNGV. Trimming cost V 2 bases and J 5 bases; bases outside gene matches: 7. The CDR3 DNA is TGTGCCAGCAGCTTAACCGGACAGGGCCCTTATGGCTACACCTTC. Protein product: CASSLTGQGPYGYTF.

The chain links TRBV10-3 to TRBJ2-7; D ambiguous. The CDR3 totals 10 residues. The V end was cut by 10 bases, the J end by 4 bases, with 8 bases between. Per germline, CDR1 ENHRY and CDR2 SYGVKD. In DNA form, the CDR3 reads TGTGCCAGCACGGAGTACGAGCAGTACTTC. It translates to CASTEYEQYF.

The rearrangement uses TRBV12-5 and TRBJ1-2; the D is unclear. Per germline, CDR1 LGHNT and CDR2 FRNRAP. The CDR3 runs 13 residues. Deletions cut 1 base from V and 4 bases from J, with 7 bases between. The DNA for the CDR3 is TGTGCTAGTGGTTTGGCTTCTTTCTATGGCTACACCTTC. It codes for CASGLASFYGYTF.

This clone is medium-sized within its sample. The chain is built from TRBV2 and TRBJ2-7; the match to TRBD2 covers 13 bases. The CDR3 has 15 amino acids. Germline CDR1 and CDR2: SNHLY and FYNNEI. The V and J ends lost 7 bases and 2 bases, in that order; junction bases with no gene match: 5. CDR3 region: CASMEGTSGAYEQYV. The CDR3 region has the DNA TGTGCCAGCATGGAGGGGACTAGCGGGGCCTACGAGCAGTACGTC.

This clone was counted many times. V is TRBV2 and J is TRBJ2-2; D might be TRBD1 (6 bases). V lost 6 bases to trimming and J lost 0 bases, with 8 bases between them. CDR1 SNHLY and CDR2 FYNNEI come from the germline V gene. The CDR3 contains 14 residues. As DNA, the CDR3 is TGTGCCAGCAGGGACAGTTCGAACACCGGGGAGCTGTTTTTT. As protein: CASRDSSNTGELFF.

This clone has only a few counts. The gene calls are TRBV6-1 and TRBJ2-7; 8 nucleotides match TRBD1. In germline, CDR1 is MNHNS, CDR2 SASEGT. V shed 5 bases, J shed 3 bases, and the junction held 3 bases outside the gene matches. The CDR3 contains 13 residues. The CDR3 nucleotides are TGTGCCAGCAGTAATGGACAGGGCTACGAGCAGTACTTC. It translates to CASSNGQGYEQYF.

The chain is built from TRBV2 and TRBJ1-2, with 8 bases identical to TRBD1. V shed 7 bases, J shed 3 bases, and the junction held 7 bases outside the gene matches. There are 14 residues in the CDR3. Germline lookup yields CDR1 SNHLY and CDR2 FYNNEI. CDR3 DNA: TGTGCCAGCACCCAGGGGGCCTCCTACTATGGCTACACCTTC. This encodes CASTQGASYYGYTF.

This clone was observed at least ten times. V is TRBV27 and J is TRBJ1-4, with a possible D match to TRBD1 (5 bases). Per the germline V gene, CDR1 is MNHEY and CDR2 is SMNVEV (reference sequence). Trimming left V 5 bases short and J 9 bases short, with 13 bases between. The CDR3 runs to 13 residues. CDR3 sequence: CASSPSGGQKLFF. Written as DNA, the CDR3 is TGTGCCAGCAGTCCCTCCGGGGGTCAAAAACTGTTTTTT.

This clone was detected ten times or more. The chain links TRBV5-1 to TRBJ1-4; TRBD1 might be the D (6 bases). V lost 4 bases and J 0 bases, leaving 10 bases between the germline ends. The CDR3 runs to 15 residues. The germline gives CDR1 SGHRS, CDR2 YFSETQ. The CDR3, as DNA: TGCGCCAGCAGCCCGGGGGCAGCAACTAATGAAAAACTGTTTTTT. Its protein is CASSPGAATNEKLFF.

The sample holds many counts of this clone. The J gene is TRBJ2-7, the V gene TRBV7-6; tentatively, D is TRBD2 (5 bases). Per the germline V gene, CDR1 is SGHVS and CDR2 is FNYEAQ. The CDR3 is made up of 14 amino acids. Trimming stripped 1 base from V and 2 bases from J, with 9 bases between. The CDR3 sequence: CASSLGKGAYEQYF. For the CDR3, the DNA is TGTGCCAGCAGCTTAGGGAAGGGAGCCTACGAGCAGTACTTC.

This clone was found many times. The gene calls are TRBV29-1 and TRBJ2-7; D remains unclear. Looked up from germline, CDR1 is SQVTM and CDR2 is ANQGSEA. The length of the CDR3 is 13 residues. The germline V and J ends were trimmed by 4 bases and 0 bases, with 10 bases remaining between them. Written as DNA, the CDR3 is TGCAGCGTTGGCGGCGGAACCTCCTACGAGCAGTACTTC. Translated, it gives CSVGGGTSYEQYF.

At least ten counts were recorded for this clone. The gene calls are TRBV5-6 and TRBJ1-2, with D tentatively TRBD1 (6 bases). The CDR3 spans 15 residues. The V end was cut by 5 bases, the J end by 4 bases, with 18 bases between. Germline CDR1 SGHDT, CDR2 YYEEEE. CDR3 sequence: CASREWGGGIYGYTF. Here the CDR3 DNA reads TGTGCCAGCAGGGAATGGGGAGGGGGGATCTATGGCTACACCTTC. Full variable domain (missing parts from reference TRBV5-6 and TRBJ1-2): DAGVTQSPTHLIKTRGQQVTLRCSPKSGHDTVSWYQQALGQGPQFIFQYYEEEERQRGNFPDRFSGHQFPNYSSELNVNALLLGDSALYLCASREWGGGIYGYTFGSGTRLTVV.

This clone came up many times. Different DNA sequences within this sample yield the same CDR3. The chain recombines TRBV20-1 with TRBJ2-5; D call uncertain. The CDR3 covers 14 residues. V dropped 5 bases and J dropped 4 bases, with 17 bases sitting between them. From germline, CDR1 is DFQATT and CDR2 SNEGSKA (reference sequence). The CDR3 spells CSAASWNFGETQYF. The CDR3 nucleotides read TGCAGTGCTGCCAGCTGGAATTTTGGAGAGACCCAGTACTTC.

This clone was recorded at least ten times. This CDR3 is CSAGDLSPGNEQFF. In DNA form, the CDR3 reads TGCAGTGCCGGGGACCTTAGCCCAGGTAATGAGCAGTTCTTC. V usage is TRBV20-1 and J usage is TRBJ2-1, with D possibly being TRBD1 or TRBD2 (5 bases each). Germline V gene lookup returns CDR1 DFQATT and CDR2 SNEGSKA (reference sequence). The length of the CDR3 is 14 residues. Trimming took 6 bases from V and 7 from J, leaving 19 bases between them.